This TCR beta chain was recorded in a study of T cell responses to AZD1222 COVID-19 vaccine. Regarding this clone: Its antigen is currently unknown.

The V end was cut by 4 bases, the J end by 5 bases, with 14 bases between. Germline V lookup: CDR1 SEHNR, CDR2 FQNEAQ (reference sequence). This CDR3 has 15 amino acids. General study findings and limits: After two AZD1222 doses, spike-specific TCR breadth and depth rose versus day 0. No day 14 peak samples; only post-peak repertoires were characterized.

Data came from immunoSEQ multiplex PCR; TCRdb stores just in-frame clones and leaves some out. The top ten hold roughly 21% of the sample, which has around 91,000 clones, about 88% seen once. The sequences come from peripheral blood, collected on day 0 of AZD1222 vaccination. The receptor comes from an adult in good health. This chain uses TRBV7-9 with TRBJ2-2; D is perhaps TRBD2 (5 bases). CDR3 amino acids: CASSSPGEETGELFF. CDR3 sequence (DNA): TGTGCCAGCAGCTCCCCCGGGGAAGAAACCGGGGAGCTGTTTTTT.